The clone carrying this TCR beta chain was seen repeatedly, ten times or more. Its antigen is unidentified. This sample was included in a study of identical twins. Healthy Caucasians made up all donors. The CDR3 has 12 amino acids. The V end lost 6 bases, the J end lost 1 base, and 4 bases lay between the germline ends. Germline V CDR1 and CDR2: DFQATT, SNEGSKA (reference sequence). Study results and caveats: Invariant cells of the MAIT and iNKT types might have partly distorted the zero-insertion analyses. Within monozygotic twins, out-of-frame TCR alpha sharing was underestimated by the models.

Carrying unique molecular identifiers, the cDNA also gained a universal primer site through template switching. TCRdb ran MiXCR on the 5' RACE reads and lists one entry per CDR3 protein. The sample carries some 1,700,000 distinct CDR3 sequences, around 29% recorded once. The chain uses TRBV20-1 and TRBJ2-6; no definite D call. The source material was cord blood. The source is a newborn girl in good health. The CDR3 protein is CSAGSGANVLTF. Written as DNA, the CDR3 is TGCAGTGCGGGATCTGGGGCCAACGTCCTGACTTTC.